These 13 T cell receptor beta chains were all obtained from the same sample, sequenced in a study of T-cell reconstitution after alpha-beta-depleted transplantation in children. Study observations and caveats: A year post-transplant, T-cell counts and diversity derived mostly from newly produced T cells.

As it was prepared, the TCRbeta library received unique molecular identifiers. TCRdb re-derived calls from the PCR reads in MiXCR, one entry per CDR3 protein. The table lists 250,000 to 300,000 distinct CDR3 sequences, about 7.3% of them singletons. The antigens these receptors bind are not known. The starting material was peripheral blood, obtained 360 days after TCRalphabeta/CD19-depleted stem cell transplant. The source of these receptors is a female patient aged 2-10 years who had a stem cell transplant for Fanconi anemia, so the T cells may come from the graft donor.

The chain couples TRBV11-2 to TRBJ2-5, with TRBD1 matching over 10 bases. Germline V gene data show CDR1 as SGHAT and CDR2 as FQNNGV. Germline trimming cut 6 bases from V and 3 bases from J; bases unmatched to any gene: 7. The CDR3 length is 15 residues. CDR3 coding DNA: TGTGCCAGCAGTCGCCCGGGACAGGGGAAAGAGACCCAGTACTTC. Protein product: CASSRPGQGKETQYF.

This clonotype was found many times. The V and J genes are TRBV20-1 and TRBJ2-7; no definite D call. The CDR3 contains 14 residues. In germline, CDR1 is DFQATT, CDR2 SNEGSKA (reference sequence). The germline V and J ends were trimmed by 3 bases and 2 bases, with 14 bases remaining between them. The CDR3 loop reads CSASPLMQPYEQYF. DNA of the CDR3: TGCAGTGCTAGCCCCCTCATGCAGCCCTACGAGCAGTACTTC.

CDR3 amino acids: CASSKTGTGGTPSTDTQYF. The CDR3 nucleotides read TGTGCCAGCAGTAAGACCGGGACAGGGGGTACACCTAGCACAGATACGCAGTATTTT. The chain has TRBV6-1 and TRBJ2-3, with 11 nucleotides matching TRBD1. V trimming: 5 bases; J trimming: 0 bases; junction bases outside the gene matches: 13. CDR1 MNHNS and CDR2 SASEGT come from the germline V gene. The CDR3 is made up of 19 amino acids.

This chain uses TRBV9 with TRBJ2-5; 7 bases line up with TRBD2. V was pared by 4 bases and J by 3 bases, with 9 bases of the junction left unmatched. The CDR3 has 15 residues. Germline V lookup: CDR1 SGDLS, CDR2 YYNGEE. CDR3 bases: TGTGCCAGCAGCCCCGGGCCTAGCGGAGAAGAGACCCAGTACTTC. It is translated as CASSPGPSGEETQYF. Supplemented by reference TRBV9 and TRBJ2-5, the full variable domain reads DSGVTQTPKHLITATGQRVTLRCSPRSGDLSVYWYQQSLDQGLQFLIQYYNGEERAKGNILERFSAQQFPDLHSELNLSSLELGDSALYFCASSPGPSGEETQYFGPGTRLLVL.

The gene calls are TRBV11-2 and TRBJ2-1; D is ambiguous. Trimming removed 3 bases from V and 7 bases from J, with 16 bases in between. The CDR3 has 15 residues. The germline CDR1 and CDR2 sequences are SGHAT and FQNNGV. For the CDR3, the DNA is TGTGCCAGCAGCTTGGGTAGGCAGAGTGGGAATGAGCAGTTCTTC. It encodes CASSLGRQSGNEQFF.

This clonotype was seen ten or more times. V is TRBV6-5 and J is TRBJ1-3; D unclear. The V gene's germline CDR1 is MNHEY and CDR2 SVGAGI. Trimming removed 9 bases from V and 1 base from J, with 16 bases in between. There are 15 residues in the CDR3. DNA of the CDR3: TGTGCCAGTATCAAAGAGAGTGTTTCTGGAAACACCATATATTTT. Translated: CASIKESVSGNTIYF.

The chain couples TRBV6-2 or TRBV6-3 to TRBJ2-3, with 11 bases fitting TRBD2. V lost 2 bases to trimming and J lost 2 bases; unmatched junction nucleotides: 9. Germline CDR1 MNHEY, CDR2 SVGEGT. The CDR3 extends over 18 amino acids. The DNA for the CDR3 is TGTGCCAGCAGTTACAGGAAGGGACTAGCGGCATACACAGATACGCAGTATTTT. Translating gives CASSYRKGLAAYTDTQYF.

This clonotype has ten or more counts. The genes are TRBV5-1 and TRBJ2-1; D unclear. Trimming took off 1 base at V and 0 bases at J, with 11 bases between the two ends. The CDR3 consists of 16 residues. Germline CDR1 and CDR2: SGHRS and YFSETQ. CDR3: CASSLIGRFSYNEQFF. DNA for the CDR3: TGCGCCAGCAGCTTGATCGGTCGGTTCTCCTACAATGAGCAGTTCTTC.

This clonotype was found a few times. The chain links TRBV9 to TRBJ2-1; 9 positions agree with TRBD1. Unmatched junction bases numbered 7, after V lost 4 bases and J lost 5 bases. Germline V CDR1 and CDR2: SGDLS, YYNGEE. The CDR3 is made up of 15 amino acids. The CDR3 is CASSTRQGGNNEQFF. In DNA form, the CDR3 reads TGTGCCAGCAGCACCCGACAGGGGGGGAACAATGAGCAGTTCTTC.

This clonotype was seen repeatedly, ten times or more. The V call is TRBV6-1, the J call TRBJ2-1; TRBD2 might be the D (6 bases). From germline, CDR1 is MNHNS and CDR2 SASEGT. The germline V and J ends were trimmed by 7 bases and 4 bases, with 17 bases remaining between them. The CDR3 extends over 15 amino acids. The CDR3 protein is CASTGGPRNYNEQFF. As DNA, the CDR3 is TGTGCCAGCACTGGAGGGCCAAGAAATTACAATGAGCAGTTCTTC.

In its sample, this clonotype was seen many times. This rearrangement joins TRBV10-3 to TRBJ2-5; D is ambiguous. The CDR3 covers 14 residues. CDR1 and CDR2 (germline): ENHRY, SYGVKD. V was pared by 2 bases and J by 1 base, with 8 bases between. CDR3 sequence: CAISEGQTQETQYF. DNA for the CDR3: TGTGCCATCAGTGAGGGGCAGACCCAAGAGACCCAGTACTTC.

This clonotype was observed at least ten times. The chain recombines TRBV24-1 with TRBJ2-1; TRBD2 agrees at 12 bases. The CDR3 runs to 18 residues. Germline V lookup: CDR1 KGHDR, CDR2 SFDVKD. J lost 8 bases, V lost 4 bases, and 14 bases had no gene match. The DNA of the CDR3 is TGTGCCACCAGTGACCCCGGACTAGCGGGGACTTTGGGCCATGAGCAGTTCTTC. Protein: CATSDPGLAGTLGHEQFF.

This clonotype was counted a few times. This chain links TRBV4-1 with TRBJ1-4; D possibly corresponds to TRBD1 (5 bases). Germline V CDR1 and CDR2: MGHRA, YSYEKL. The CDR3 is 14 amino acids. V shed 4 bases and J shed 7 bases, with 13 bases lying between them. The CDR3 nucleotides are TGCGCCAGCAGCCGATCTAGGGGTGGTGAAAAACTGTTTTTT. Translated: CASSRSRGGEKLFF.